This T cell receptor beta chain came from a study of early T cells in non-severe SARS-CoV-2 infection. On the study more broadly: Unsorted whole-blood RNA was sequenced in bulk, leaving chains unpaired.

General observations from the study: Missing private and CD4 specificities, VDJdb matching favored anti-spike CD8 responses.

The germline gives CDR1 SGHAT, CDR2 FQNNGV. This CDR3 comprises 18 residues. About this clonotype: Its antigen is undetermined. An end of the junction differs from the germline gene, which may be a read error.

Individual cDNA molecules were tagged with unique molecular identifiers, the study reported. TCRdb analysed the 5' RACE reads with MiXCR anew, one entry per CDR3 protein. The repertoire has 60,000 or so distinct CDR3 sequences, about 10% of them found once; the top ten carry roughly 4.8%. The sequence derives from an adult who was a healthcare worker with PCR-confirmed SARS-CoV-2 infection or an uninfected control (not recorded which). Sequencing input: whole blood. The V and J genes are TRBV11-2 and TRBJ2-7; 15 bases map to TRBD2. Written as DNA, the CDR3 is TGTGCCAGCAGCTACGGGACTAGCGGGGGGCTTTACTCCTACGAGCTGTACTTC. It translates to CASSYGTSGGLYSYELYF.